This T cell receptor (beta chain) was found in a study of circulating CD8 cells and anti-PD-1 response in melanoma. Findings and caveats of the study: PD-1 and DPOS subsets showed similar, higher clonality than DNEG.

Live CD3+CD8+TCRalphabeta+ cells were sorted into four subsets by PD-1 and/or TIGIT. Using roughly 16 ng of total RNA, TCR libraries were made with the QIAseq Immune Repertoire TCR panel. TCRdb reprocessed the reads via MiXCR and lists one record per CDR3 protein. Of several hundred distinct CDR3 sequences listed, over 8.5% were seen once; the top ten hold around 63%. This clonotype is deemed medium-sized. Its target is not known. CDR1 MNHEY and CDR2 SVGEGT come from the germline V gene. The CDR3 is 15 residues long. J lost 6 bases, V lost 2 bases, and 3 bases had no gene match. The V gene is TRBV6-2 or TRBV6-3, the J gene TRBJ2-2; 10 positions agree with TRBD2. The clonotype was recovered from a human donor with melanoma. The sample consisted of CD8+ T cells from PBMCs, taken at baseline or after one month of anti-PD-1 therapy (not recorded which). The CDR3 spells CASSYLAGESGELFF. The DNA of the CDR3 is TGTGCCAGCAGTTACCTAGCGGGAGAGTCCGGGGAGCTGTTTTTT.